These 18 T cell receptor beta chains share one sample of origin, sequenced in a study of blood T cell repertoires in COVID-19. Here immunoSEQ multiplex PCR was the method, and the copy in TCRdb shows in-frame clones only, minus some. The sample carries some 460,000 clones, nearly 90% recorded once. Material: PBMCs or T cells enriched from blood (not recorded which). Source of these receptors: a woman aged 18-29 years with acute COVID-19.

V usage is TRBV7-3 and J usage is TRBJ2-5; 10 bases line up with TRBD2. Germline V gives CDR1 SGHTA, CDR2 FQGTGA. This CDR3 is built from 15 residues. After removal of 5 bases from V and 4 bases from J, the junction contained 7 bases not matched to a gene. Written as DNA, the CDR3 is TGTGCCAGCAGCCCGAGCGGGGGGGCGTCAGAGACCCAGTACTTC. Translating it yields CASSPSGGASETQYF.

This chain connects TRBV21-1 to TRBJ1-2. TRBV21-1 is listed as a pseudogene. CDR3 length equals 12 residues. The CDR3 sequence: CAQEGRFCGYTF. The DNA for the CDR3 is TGTGCTCAGGAGGGACGGTTCTGCGGCTACACCTTC.

V and J are TRBV3-1 (or the pseudogene TRBV3-2) and TRBJ1-5; 10 nucleotides match TRBD1. Germline V gene sequence: CDR1 LGHDT, CDR2 YNNKEL (reference sequence). CDR3 length equals 15 residues. The J segment lost 10 bases and the V segment lost 4 bases, leaving 10 bases of the junction unmatched. The CDR3 protein is CASSPGQGFWEPQHF. In nucleotides, the CDR3 is TGTGCCAGCAGCCCGGGACAGGGGTTTTGGGAACCCCAGCATTTT.

The rearrangement uses TRBV25-1 and TRBJ1-5; TRBD1 might be the D (5 bases). The CDR3 is 13 residues long. Trimming shortened V by 7 bases and J by 7 bases, and 14 bases separated the two germline ends. The germline CDR1 and CDR2 sequences are MGHDK and SYGVNS. The CDR3 loop reads CASNGIAGQPQHF. The CDR3 nucleotides read TGTGCCAGCAACGGAATCGCAGGGCAGCCCCAGCATTTT.

V usage is TRBV7-3 and J usage is TRBJ1-1; possibly TRBD1 for D (5 bases). The CDR3 has 15 amino acids. Germline V gene sequence: CDR1 SGHTA, CDR2 FQGTGA. Deletions cut 3 bases from V and 5 bases from J, with 16 bases between. The CDR3: CASSLGGQGMTEAFF. Here the CDR3 DNA reads TGTGCCAGCAGCTTGGGAGGGCAGGGTATGACTGAAGCTTTCTTT. Variable domain in full (rest from reference TRBV7-3 and TRBJ1-1): GAGVSQTPSNKVTEKGKYVELRCDPISGHTALYWYRQSLGQGPEFLIYFQGTGAADDSGLPNDRFFAVRPEGSVSTLKIQRTERGDSAVYLCASSLGGQGMTEAFFGQGTRLTVV.

The V and J genes are TRBV27 and TRBJ1-2, with D tentatively TRBD1 (6 bases). The V and J ends lost 6 bases and 5 bases respectively, with 19 bases between them. This CDR3 is 15 amino acids long. Germline lookup yields CDR1 MNHEY and CDR2 SMNVEV (reference sequence). The CDR3 loop reads CASSISRTDSYGYTF. The CDR3 region has the DNA TGTGCCAGCAGCATCTCTCGGACAGATTCTTATGGCTACACCTTC.

The chain uses TRBV28 and TRBJ2-1, with 7 bases lining up with TRBD2. The J segment lost 4 bases and the V segment lost 2 bases, leaving 8 bases of the junction unmatched. The CDR3 extends over 16 amino acids. The germline gives CDR1 MDHEN, CDR2 SYDVKM. DNA for the CDR3: TGTGCCAGCAGTTTACTAGCGGCGGGGTGGTACAATGAGCAGTTCTTC. It translates to CASSLLAAGWYNEQFF.

The V call is TRBV19, the J call TRBJ2-1; D perhaps matches TRBD2 (6 bases). CDR3 length: 12 amino acids. Deletions cut 5 bases from V and 8 bases from J, with 10 bases between. Germline-derived CDR1 and CDR2 are LNHDA and SQIVND (reference sequence). CDR3 DNA sequence: TGTGCCAGTAGTCCACGGAGGGATGAGCAGTTCTTC. Translation: CASSPRRDEQFF.

V usage is TRBV7-9 and J usage is TRBJ2-2; 7 bases are a match to TRBD1. The CDR3 consists of 17 residues. V lost 4 bases, J lost 0 bases, and 8 bases stayed unmatched. Germline values: CDR1 SEHNR, CDR2 FQNEAQ (reference sequence). CDR3 nucleotide sequence: TGTGCCAGCAGCTGGGGCCCTGGGACAGCGAACACCGGGGAGCTGTTTTTT. It codes for CASSWGPGTANTGELFF.

This chain connects TRBV11-3 to TRBJ2-5; 8 nucleotides line up with TRBD2. CDR1 is SGHNT, CDR2 YENEEA, per germline. The CDR3 consists of 16 residues. The junction had 13 bases not matched to a gene; V was cut back by 5 bases and J by 5 bases. CDR3 in amino acids: CASSRGAGGGHETQYF. CDR3 coding DNA: TGTGCCAGCAGCCGAGGGGCCGGGGGGGGCCACGAGACCCAGTACTTC.

The chain carries TRBV9 and TRBJ2-2, with D perhaps matching TRBD1 (5 bases). V was cut by 4 bases and J by 9 bases, with 10 bases left in between. The CDR3 is 12 amino acids. CDR1 and CDR2 (germline): SGDLS, YYNGEE. As DNA, the CDR3 is TGTGCCAGCAGCACCCCGGACAGGGAGCTGTTTTTT. Its translation is CASSTPDRELFF. The full variable domain, with the rest looked up from reference TRBV9 and TRBJ2-2, is DSGVTQTPKHLITATGQRVTLRCSPRSGDLSVYWYQQSLDQGLQFLIQYYNGEERAKGNILERFSAQQFPDLHSELNLSSLELGDSALYFCASSTPDRELFFGEGSRLTVL.

The table lists this clone with a few counts. The chain combines TRBV6-5 with TRBJ1-6; a weak D match, TRBD1 (5 bases). The CDR3 runs 14 residues. In germline, CDR1 is MNHEY, CDR2 SVGAGI. Trimming cost V 5 bases and J 4 bases, with 9 bases left between them. CDR3: CASSQGIYNSPLHF. CDR3 in DNA: TGTGCCAGCAGTCAGGGAATTTATAATTCACCCCTCCACTTT.

The chain is built from TRBV19 and TRBJ2-5, with 7 bases identical to TRBD1. V lost 6 bases, J lost 0 bases, and 4 bases stayed unmatched. Per the germline V gene, CDR1 is LNHDA and CDR2 is SQIVND (reference sequence). CDR3 length equals 14 residues. CDR3: CASSGTAHQETQYF. For the CDR3, the DNA is TGTGCCAGTAGCGGGACAGCCCACCAAGAGACCCAGTACTTC.

The chain links TRBV6-2 or TRBV6-3 to TRBJ2-7, with 7 bases identical to TRBD2. After removal of 5 bases from V and 8 bases from J, the junction contained 3 bases not matched to a gene. Germline CDR1 reads MNHEY; CDR2 reads SVGEGT. The CDR3 consists of 11 residues. CDR3 bases: TGTGCCAGCAGTCCCGGGACTAAGCAGTACTTC. It yields the protein CASSPGTKQYF.

As DNA, the CDR3 is TGTGCCAGCAGCCCGGACAGGGAAGCTTTCTTT. Translation gives CASSPDREAFF. The chain combines TRBV7-2 with TRBJ1-1; 7 positions match TRBD1. This CDR3 contains 11 residues. The ends lost 5 bases at V and 8 bases at J; junction bases unmatched: 2. Germline V lookup: CDR1 SGHTA, CDR2 FQGNSA.

This chain uses TRBV28 with TRBJ2-2; 7 positions agree with TRBD1. The germline CDR1 and CDR2 sequences are MDHEN and SYDVKM. Losses at the gene ends were 5 bases for V and 3 bases for J; bases not matched to a gene: 6. This CDR3 comprises 15 residues. In DNA form, the CDR3 reads TGTGCCAGCAGTGGGGGAACAGGGGACACCGGGGAGCTGTTTTTT. Its translation is CASSGGTGDTGELFF.

V usage is TRBV6-4 and J usage is TRBJ2-1; 7 bases fit TRBD2. The CDR3 contains 16 residues. From germline, CDR1 is MRHNA and CDR2 SNTAGT. Trimming removed 3 bases from V and 4 bases from J; junction bases left unmatched: 9. CDR3 sequence: CASSEKTSPPYNEQFF. The CDR3 DNA sequence: TGTGCCAGCAGTGAAAAGACTAGCCCCCCTTACAATGAGCAGTTCTTC.

The chain is built from TRBV6-5 and TRBJ1-1; D call uncertain. This CDR3 contains 13 residues. The V gene's germline CDR1 is MNHEY and CDR2 SVGAGI. V lost 0 bases and J lost 7, with 9 bases in between. CDR3 in amino acids: CASSYSAGVEAFF. The CDR3 DNA is TGTGCCAGCAGTTACTCCGCGGGTGTTGAAGCTTTCTTT.